The 2 T cell receptor beta chains below come from one sample, sequenced in a study of spatial heterogeneity in lung cancer. The time point here: sample taken at primary tumor resection. MiXCR was run by TCRdb on the 5' RACE reads, yielding one entry per CDR3 protein. The sample includes roughly 3,500 distinct CDR3 sequences, 2.5% to 4% of them seen just once. The material was lung tissue, obtained at surgery. Source of these receptors: a human donor with early-stage non-small cell lung cancer.

This clonotype has more than one count but fewer than ten. In a library made to pick up alpha chains, this beta chain is a stray read with a size that means little. This chain links TRBV5-1 with TRBJ1-5; D possibly corresponds to TRBD1 (5 bases). The V end was cut by 2 bases, the J end by 6 bases, with 12 bases between. The germline V gene encodes CDR1 SGHRS and CDR2 YFSETQ. This CDR3 has 14 amino acids. The CDR3 DNA reads as TGCGCCAGCAGCTTAGGGGAGTCAACTCAGCCCCAGCATTTT. Translated, it gives CASSLGESTQPQHF.

This clonotype was seen many times. This beta chain represents an off-target read in a library built for alpha chains; its size is of limited meaning. The chain carries TRBV20-1 and TRBJ2-6; the D is unclear. Deletions cut 3 bases from V and 1 base from J, with 7 bases between. CDR3 size: 14 residues. Germline CDR1 and CDR2: DFQATT and SNEGSKA (reference sequence). The CDR3: CSASRVSGANVLTF. The DNA of the CDR3 is TGCAGTGCTAGTAGGGTGTCTGGGGCCAACGTCCTGACTTTC.